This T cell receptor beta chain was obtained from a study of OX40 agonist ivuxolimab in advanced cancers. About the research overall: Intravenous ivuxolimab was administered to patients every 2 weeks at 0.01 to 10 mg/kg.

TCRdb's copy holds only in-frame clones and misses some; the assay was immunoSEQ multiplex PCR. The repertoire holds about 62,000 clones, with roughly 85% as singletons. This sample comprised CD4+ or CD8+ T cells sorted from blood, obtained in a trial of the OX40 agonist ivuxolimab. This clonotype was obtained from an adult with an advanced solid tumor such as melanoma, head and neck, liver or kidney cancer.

This chain's CDR3 is CASSFGRVETGELFF. As DNA, the CDR3 is TGTGCCAGCAGCTTCGGGAGGGTTGAGACCGGGGAGCTGTTTTTT. This chain uses TRBV7-6 with TRBJ2-2, with 8 positions matching TRBD2. The CDR3 covers 15 residues. Germline CDR1 is SGHVS and CDR2 is FNYEAQ. V gave up 3 bases and J gave up 5 bases; unmatched junction bases: 5. The variable domain in full, with the rest retrieved from reference TRBV7-6 and TRBJ2-2, is GAGVSQSPRYKVTKRGQDVALRCDPISGHVSLYWYRQALGQGPEFLTYFNYEAQQDKSGLPNDRFSAERPEGSISTLTIQRTEQRDSAMYRCASSFGRVETGELFFGEGSRLTVL.